This TCR beta chain was captured by sequencing in a study of cytomegalovirus exposure and HLA in healthy donors. With respect to this clone: Its antigen is as yet unknown.

General observations from the study: In a later analysis, CMV-associated beta chains were mostly HLA-associated, it appeared. Most TCR beta V segments were productive about 87% or about 30% of the time in an earlier analysis. Listed as cytomegalovirus-associated were about 160 TCR beta chains. The study carried out a later analysis of TCR beta sequences. It associated some 17,000 of them with specific HLA alleles at a false discovery rate of 0.05.

The PCR had 60 Vbeta and 13 Jbeta primers. Produced via immunoSEQ multiplex PCR; TCRdb's table is partial and in-frame only. The sample has under 150,000 clones, around 72% seen once. Sequencing was performed on PBMCs. This TCR was sampled from a man aged 50 or older in good health and CMV-seropositive.

The CDR3: CASSSTGRLQETQYF. The CDR3 region has the DNA TGCGCCAGCAGCTCAACAGGGAGACTCCAAGAGACCCAGTACTTC. V and J are TRBV5-1 and TRBJ2-5, with D possibly matching TRBD1 (6 bases). V was cut by 3 bases and J by 1 base, with 13 bases left in between. The CDR3 contains 15 residues. Germline loops: CDR1 SGHRS, CDR2 YFSETQ.